This TCR beta chain was sequenced during a study of cytomegalovirus exposure and HLA in healthy donors. Study-level points and caveats: Later, an analysis found that common viral pathogens appeared to be linked with several of the most significant clusters.

Both 60 Vbeta primers and 13 Jbeta primers went into the PCR. Produced via immunoSEQ multiplex PCR; TCRdb's table is partial and in-frame only. The data show 160,000 or so clones, around 78% seen once. Unmatched junction bases numbered 4, after V lost 5 bases and J lost 5 bases. CDR1 and CDR2 (germline): SGHNT, YENEEA. The CDR3 covers 13 residues. There are a few counts of this clone. Antigen specificity is unknown. The chain is built from TRBV11-3 and TRBJ2-7; TRBD2 matches at 9 bases. The sequence derives from a man aged 35 to 55 in good health and CMV-seronegative. The sample comprised PBMCs. The CDR3: CASSPGLAHEQYF. CDR3 DNA sequence: TGTGCCAGCAGCCCGGGACTAGCCCACGAGCAGTACTTC.